This TCR beta chain came from a study of cytomegalovirus exposure and HLA in healthy donors. Study conclusions and caveats: In a later analysis, donors in an Asian-associated ancestry cluster reportedly had fewer N-insertions in productive TCRs than the cohort mean. It is likely that the observed cluster of highly shared sequence variants was a sequencing artifact. There were a few CMV-associated chains whose specificity for CMV antigens was confirmed in vitro.

About this clone itself: Its antigen is still unknown.

A multiplex PCR was run with 60 Vbeta primers and 13 Jbeta primers. Profiled with immunoSEQ multiplex PCR; TCRdb holds only in-frame clones, not every one. The table records 100,000 to 150,000 clones, roughly 75% of them present only once. The CDR3 runs 15 residues. Trimming took 6 bases from V and 5 from J, leaving 17 bases between them. The germline V gene encodes CDR1 SEHNR and CDR2 FQNEAQ (reference sequence). This receptor was identified in a woman aged 45-60 years in good health and CMV-seronegative. The chain joins TRBV7-9 to TRBJ1-5; maybe TRBD1 (6 bases). Sequencing input: PBMCs. The CDR3 sequence is CASSLSGPGDQPQHF. The CDR3 DNA reads as TGTGCCAGCAGTTTAAGTGGGCCAGGGGATCAGCCCCAGCATTTT.